These T cell receptor beta chains were read from a single sample in a study of blood T cell repertoires in COVID-19. Method: immunoSEQ multiplex PCR; TCRdb's copy keeps in-frame clones and lacks some. This sample carries 250,000 to 300,000 clones, roughly 91% of them seen once, and the ten largest clones take 2.3%. Sequenced sample: PBMCs or T cells enriched from blood (not recorded which). Receptors originate from a woman in her thirties or forties with acute COVID-19. Each CDR3 is given with its conserved first and last residue. A D gene is named only where the DNA matches it firmly. Some rows have no size entry. The others give once, few or many, or a class for an expanded clone.

j_call d_call v_call clone_size cdr3_aa cdr3_nt
TRBJ2-3 TRBD1 TRBV18 - CASSPGQAAITDTQYF TGTGCCAGCTCACCGGGACAGGCGGCGATCACAGATACGCAGTATTTT
TRBJ1-2 - TRBV6-5 - CASTQYYGYTF TGTGCCAGCACCCAATACTATGGCTACACCTTC
TRBJ2-2 TRBD2 TRBV9 - CASSVQRGLNTGELFF TGTGCCAGCAGCGTCCAGCGGGGCTTGAACACCGGGGAGCTGTTTTTT
TRBJ1-2 TRBD1 TRBV10-3 - CATGQGAAGYTF TGTGCCACTGGACAGGGGGCGGCTGGCTACACCTTC
TRBJ2-7 TRBD2 TRBV2 - CASKKSGGGLNSYEQYF TGTGCCAGCAAAAAATCGGGCGGGGGGTTAAACTCCTACGAGCAGTACTTC
TRBJ2-3 TRBD2 TRBV4-2 - CASSRERGGRTDTQYF TGTGCCAGCAGCCGGGAAAGGGGCGGGAGGACAGATACGCAGTATTTT
TRBJ1-1 - TRBV15 - CATSREGGVEAFF TGTGCCACCAGCAGAGAGGGAGGGGTAGAAGCTTTCTTT
TRBJ2-7 - TRBV7-2 - CASSSQALYEQYF TGTGCCAGCAGCTCCCAGGCCCTCTACGAGCAGTACTTC
TRBJ1-1 TRBD1 TRBV9 - CASSSSDRGGTEAFF TGTGCCAGCAGCTCCTCGGACAGGGGTGGCACTGAAGCTTTCTTT
TRBJ1-1 - TRBV19 - CASSEAANTEAFF TGTGCCAGTAGTGAGGCTGCGAACACTGAAGCTTTCTTT
TRBJ2-4 TRBD2 TRBV6-2/TRBV6-3 few CASSGLAGKIQYF TGTGCCAGCAGTGGTTTAGCGGGTAAAATTCAGTACTTC
TRBJ2-5 TRBD2 TRBV10-3 once CAISEPLGGETQYF TGTGCCATCAGCGAGCCTTTGGGGGGGGAGACCCAGTACTTC
TRBJ1-4 - TRBV18 once CASSMGLATNEKLFF TGTGCCAGCTCCATGGGACTTGCAACTAATGAAAAACTGTTTTTT
TRBJ1-2 TRBD1 TRBV5-4 - CASSLGGQGRWANYGYTF TGTGCCAGCAGCTTGGGAGGACAGGGAAGGTGGGCTAACTATGGCTACACCTTC
TRBJ1-2 - TRBV29-1 - CSVDQGTGSVGYGYTF TGCAGCGTTGATCAGGGCACAGGGAGCGTTGGGTATGGCTACACCTTC
TRBJ1-2 - TRBV20-1 once CSASPQGINYGYTF TGCAGTGCTAGTCCCCAGGGCATTAACTATGGCTACACCTTC
TRBJ1-5 TRBD1 TRBV7-8 - CASSSRTGNQPQHF TGTGCCAGCAGCTCCCGGACAGGGAATCAGCCCCAGCATTTT
TRBJ1-2 - TRBV7-9 - CASSLEMTNYGYTF TGTGCCAGCAGCTTAGAAATGACAAACTATGGCTACACCTTC
TRBJ1-6 - TRBV7-2 - CASSLRVNSPLHF TGTGCCAGCAGCTTACGGGTGAATTCACCCCTCCACTTT
TRBJ2-2 - TRBV7-2 - CASVGGNTGELFF TGTGCCTCTGTCGGGGGGAACACCGGGGAGCTGTTTTTT
TRBJ1-2 TRBD1 TRBV28 - CASSSHMTGIINYGYTF TGTGCCAGCAGTTCGCACATGACAGGGATCATTAACTATGGCTACACCTTC
TRBJ1-2 TRBD1 TRBV29-1 - CSVDLGQALYGYTF TGCAGCGTTGATTTGGGACAGGCACTATATGGCTACACCTTC
TRBJ1-2 TRBD1 TRBV19 - CASRQGAGGYTF TGTGCCAGCCGCCAGGGGGCAGGTGGCTACACCTTC
TRBJ1-5 TRBD1 TRBV27 - CASSLVGQMSNQPQHF TGTGCCAGCAGTTTAGTGGGACAGATGAGCAATCAGCCCCAGCATTTT
TRBJ2-7 TRBD2 TRBV27 - CASSFLARGTRTPYEQYF TGTGCCAGCAGTTTTCTGGCCCGAGGGACTAGAACCCCCTACGAGCAGTACTTC
TRBJ2-3 TRBD2 TRBV4-2 - CASSQKGGGLAGARGTDTQYF TGTGCCAGCAGCCAAAAGGGAGGCGGGCTAGCGGGGGCCCGGGGGACAGATACGCAGTATTTT
TRBJ1-3 - TRBV3-1/TRBV3-2 - CASSPISSGNTIYF TGTGCCAGCAGCCCCATCAGCTCTGGAAACACCATATATTTT
TRBJ1-5 - TRBV19 - CASSTGSDSNQPQHF TGTGCCAGTAGTACAGGGTCAGACAGCAATCAGCCCCAGCATTTT
TRBJ1-4 - TRBV5-5 - CASSLGVSNEKLFF TGTGCCAGCAGCTTGGGAGTGAGTAATGAAAAACTGTTTTTT
TRBJ1-5 TRBD1 TRBV4-1 - CASSQVDRDRGFQPQHF TGCGCCAGCAGCCAAGTTGACCGGGACAGGGGTTTTCAGCCCCAGCATTTT
TRBJ1-2 - TRBV18 - CASSPQTDPNYGYTF TGTGCCAGCTCACCGCAAACAGACCCTAACTATGGCTACACCTTC
TRBJ2-2 TRBD2 TRBV4-1 - CASSTSSRGTSGPNTGELFF TGCGCCAGCAGCACTAGCTCCCGCGGGACTAGCGGTCCGAACACCGGGGAGCTGTTTTTT
TRBJ2-1 TRBD1 TRBV27 - CASSSNTGGSYNEQFF TGTGCCAGCAGTTCCAACACAGGGGGCTCCTACAATGAGCAGTTCTTC
TRBJ2-3 TRBD2 TRBV5-1 - CASSLDGTSGDTQYF TGCGCCAGCAGCTTGGACGGGACTAGTGGGGATACGCAGTATTTT
TRBJ1-2 - TRBV18 - CASSPNVLAYYGYTF TGTGCCAGCTCACCCAACGTGTTGGCTTACTATGGCTACACCTTC
TRBJ1-2 - TRBV28 - CASSLIGQGYGYTF TGTGCCAGCAGTTTGATAGGGCAGGGTTATGGCTACACCTTC
TRBJ2-2 - TRBV12-5 - CASGLVPPRAGELFF TGTGCTAGTGGTTTGGTACCTCCCCGCGCAGGGGAGCTGTTTTTT
TRBJ1-1 - TRBV19 - CASSIDTTKGHPEAFF TGTGCCAGTAGTATAGATACTACCAAGGGACATCCTGAAGCTTTCTTT
TRBJ1-5 - TRBV6-5 - CASITRGQPQHF TGTGCCAGCATTACCCGGGGTCAGCCCCAGCATTTT
TRBJ2-5 TRBD1 TRBV6-5 - CATTGGSLETQYF TGTGCCACAACAGGGGGTAGCTTAGAGACCCAGTACTTC
TRBJ2-7 TRBD1 TRBV4-1 - CASSLRTGGTYEQYF TGCGCCAGCAGCCTACGGACAGGGGGCACCTACGAGCAGTACTTC
TRBJ2-2 - TRBV5-4 - CASSLRGSGELFF TGTGCCAGCAGCTTGAGGGGGTCCGGGGAGCTGTTTTTT
TRBJ2-5 - TRBV18 once CASSPGQRETQYF TGTGCCAGCTCACCGGGTCAGAGGGAGACCCAGTACTTC
TRBJ2-2 TRBD2 TRBV18 - CASSPPGLTSAETGELFF TGTGCCAGCTCACCACCGGGTTTAACTAGCGCCGAGACCGGGGAGCTGTTTTTT
TRBJ1-2 TRBD1 TRBV13 - CASSFLNPGQGLDSYTF TGTGCCAGCAGCTTTCTTAACCCGGGACAGGGTCTCGATTCTTACACCTTC
TRBJ1-2 - TRBV7-9 - CASSFSGVYYGYTF TGTGCCAGCAGCTTCTCAGGGGTTTATTATGGCTACACCTTC
TRBJ1-1 TRBD1 TRBV28 - CASSSPRTGGEGAFF TGTGCCAGCAGTTCACCCCGGACAGGGGGTGAGGGAGCTTTCTTT
TRBJ2-1 - TRBV19 - CASRGRGTEYNEQFF TGTGCCAGTAGGGGTCGGGGGACAGAGTACAATGAGCAGTTCTTC
TRBJ1-3 - TRBV11-2 - CASSRDWTSSGNTIYF TGTGCCAGCAGCCGGGACTGGACGAGCTCTGGAAACACCATATATTTT
TRBJ2-7 TRBD1 TRBV19 - CASSTTGGLGEQYF TGTGCCAGTAGTACCACAGGGGGCTTAGGCGAGCAGTACTTC
TRBJ2-1 TRBD2 TRBV7-3 - CASSLSAGGYNEQFF TGTGCCAGCAGCTTATCAGCGGGGGGATACAATGAGCAGTTCTTC
TRBJ2-1 - TRBV4-2 - CASSQMGGGSYNEQFF TGTGCCAGCAGCCAAATGGGAGGGGGATCCTACAATGAGCAGTTCTTC
TRBJ1-2 TRBD1 TRBV24-1 - CATSATGALPYGYTF TGTGCCACCAGTGCGACAGGGGCCCTACCCTATGGCTACACCTTC
TRBJ1-5 TRBD1 TRBV19 few CASSMFGTGYSNQPQHF TGTGCCAGTAGTATGTTTGGGACAGGTTATAGCAATCAGCCCCAGCATTTT
TRBJ2-2 TRBD2 TRBV7-3 - CASSLGLAGGYTGELFF TGTGCCAGCAGCTTAGGACTAGCGGGAGGATACACCGGGGAGCTGTTTTTT
TRBJ1-4 TRBD1 TRBV3-1/TRBV3-2 - CASSQDRGSEKLFF TGTGCCAGCAGCCAAGACAGGGGGTCTGAAAAACTGTTTTTT
TRBJ2-3 TRBD2 TRBV6-2/TRBV6-3 - CASSPGTSHTDTQYF TGTGCCAGCAGCCCCGGGACTAGCCACACAGATACGCAGTATTTT
TRBJ1-4 - TRBV28 - CASSLSSAGWRGKLFF TGTGCCAGCAGTTTATCCAGCGCGGGCTGGAGGGGAAAACTGTTTTTT
TRBJ1-1 TRBD1 TRBV28 - CASSFGAGGWNTEAFF TGTGCCAGCAGTTTCGGCGCAGGGGGCTGGAACACTGAAGCTTTCTTT